This T cell receptor beta chain stems from a study of OX40 agonist ivuxolimab in advanced cancers. General observations from the study: More expanded clones were seen, on average, in CD8+ T cells than in CD4+.

Here immunoSEQ multiplex PCR was the method, and the copy in TCRdb shows in-frame clones only, minus some. This sample has about 61,000 clones, with around 83% found just once. J lost 12 bases, V lost 1 base, and 6 bases had no gene match. The CDR3 is 13 residues long. Per germline, CDR1 LGHNA and CDR2 YSLEER. As to this clone: Its antigen is as yet unknown.

Here the sequenced sample was CD4+ or CD8+ T cells sorted from blood, taken in a trial of the OX40 agonist ivuxolimab. The chain recombines TRBV4-3 with TRBJ2-1; TRBD1 aligns across 7 bases. The TCR comes from an adult with an advanced solid tumor such as melanoma, head and neck, liver or kidney cancer. CDR3 amino acids: CASSQGGTDRQFF. In DNA form, the CDR3 reads TGCGCCAGCAGCCAAGGGGGGACAGACCGGCAGTTCTTC.